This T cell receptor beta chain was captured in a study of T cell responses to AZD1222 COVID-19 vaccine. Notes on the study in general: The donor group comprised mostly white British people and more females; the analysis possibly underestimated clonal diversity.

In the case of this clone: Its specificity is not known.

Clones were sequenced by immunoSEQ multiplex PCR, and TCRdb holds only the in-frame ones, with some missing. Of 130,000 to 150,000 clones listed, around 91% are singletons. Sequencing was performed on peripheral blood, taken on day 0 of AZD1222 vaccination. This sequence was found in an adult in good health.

In DNA, the CDR3 is TGTGCCAGCAGCCAAGGGGAGGCCAGGGTTGAGAACACTGAAGCTTTCTTT. Amino acid sequence: CASSQGEARVENTEAFF. The chain combines TRBV3-1 (or the pseudogene TRBV3-2) with TRBJ1-1; D perhaps matches TRBD1 (5 bases). V gave up 1 base and J gave up 1 base, with 16 bases separating them. The CDR3 is 17 residues long. The V gene's germline CDR1 is LGHDT and CDR2 YNNKEL (reference sequence).